The source of this T cell receptor (beta chain) is a study of regulatory T cells in long-lasting Graves disease. Whole-study findings and limits: Persistent cases favored TRBV28, TRBJ1-2 and TRBJ2-5. Researchers examined only peripheral blood and not thyroid tissue.

Germline CDR1 reads MNHNS; CDR2 reads SASEGT. The CDR3 spans 12 residues. The V and J ends lost 6 bases and 9 bases respectively, with 12 bases between them. Investigators prepared the TCR beta libraries by applying iRepertoire HTBI primers and Arm-PCR of CDR3 regions. TCRdb reprocessed the multiplex PCR reads with MiXCR, giving one entry per CDR3 protein. Of roughly 420,000 distinct CDR3 sequences in the sample, less than 20% are singletons; the top ten hold 20% to 25%. Stated time point: newly diagnosed GD, antithyroid drugs for less than 3 months. With RNA extracted from PBMCs as input, the TCR library was made. Comment on this clonotype: Antigen specificity is unknown.

This sample was also put to use in a study of T cells in Graves' hyperthyroidism and ophthalmopathy.

The rearrangement uses TRBV6-1 and TRBJ2-1; D might be TRBD1 (6 bases). This TCR came from a young woman with Graves disease. Material: peripheral blood mononuclear cells (PBMCs), obtained at new diagnosis, from a patient treated with antithyroid drugs. This CDR3 reads CASSGKGGEQFF. The CDR3 DNA reads TGTGCCAGCAGCGGGAAAGGGGGTGAGCAGTTCTTC.